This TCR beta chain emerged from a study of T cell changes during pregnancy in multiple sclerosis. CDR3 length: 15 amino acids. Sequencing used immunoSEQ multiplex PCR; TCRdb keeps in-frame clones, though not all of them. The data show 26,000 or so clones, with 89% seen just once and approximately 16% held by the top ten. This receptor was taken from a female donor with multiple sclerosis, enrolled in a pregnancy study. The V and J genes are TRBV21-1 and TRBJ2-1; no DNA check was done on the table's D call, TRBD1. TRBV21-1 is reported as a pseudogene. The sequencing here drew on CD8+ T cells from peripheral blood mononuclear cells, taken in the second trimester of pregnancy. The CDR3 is CASSSNRDSYNEQFF. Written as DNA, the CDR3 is TGTGCCAGCAGCAGTAATCGGGACAGCTACAATGAGCAGTTCTTC.